These 10 T cell receptor beta chains were all obtained from the same sample, sequenced in a study of shared clonotypes between healthy human individuals. Profiled with immunoSEQ multiplex PCR; TCRdb holds only in-frame clones, not every one. The sample has around 980,000 clones, approximately 78% seen once; the top ten hold around 0.61%. The sample consisted of memory CD4+ T cells from PBMCs. Indicated subset: CD45RA-negative fraction. Receptors were obtained from a man between 18 and 35 years old in good health. Some clones in this sample may be carry-over from other donors' samples.

The chain employs TRBV5-1 and TRBJ1-2; 9 bases agree with TRBD1. The germline gives CDR1 SGHRS, CDR2 YFSETQ. This CDR3 has 14 amino acids. J was trimmed by 6 bases and V by 3 bases; bases with no gene match: 6. CDR3 region: CASSSGGTGNGYTF. The CDR3 region has the DNA TGCGCCAGCAGCTCGGGAGGGACAGGGAATGGCTACACCTTC.

Details on this clone: Other DNA sequences in this specimen translate into the identical CDR3. The chain is built from TRBV30 and TRBJ2-1; D remains ambiguous. The CDR3 totals 11 residues. The ends were cut back, 4 bases at V and 4 bases at J, with 5 bases in the middle. CDR1 GTSNPN and CDR2 SVGIG come from the germline V gene (reference sequence). The CDR3 is CAWTSYNEQFF. The CDR3 DNA reads as TGTGCCTGGACTAGTTACAATGAGCAGTTCTTC.

This clone showed up many times. V usage is TRBV4-1 and J usage is TRBJ1-1; no definite D call. The length of the CDR3 is 15 residues. CDR1 MGHRA and CDR2 YSYEKL come from the germline V gene. With 4 bases removed from V and 0 bases from J, the gap between germline ends came to 12 bases. The CDR3 region is CASSPRGRLNTEAFF. In DNA, the CDR3 is TGCGCCAGCAGCCCCCGCGGTCGTCTGAACACTGAAGCTTTCTTT.

The rearrangement uses TRBV7-8 and TRBJ2-5; D is ambiguous. Germline CDR1 is SGHVS and CDR2 is FQNEAQ. The CDR3 totals 16 residues. The ends were cut back, 1 base at V and 5 bases at J, with 17 bases in the middle. In DNA form, the CDR3 reads TGTGCCAGCAGCTTAGTACGGTTGGTAGCATGGGAGACCCAGTACTTC. Protein product: CASSLVRLVAWETQYF.

With regard to this clone: The sample contains more than one DNA sequence encoding this CDR3. V gene TRBV5-5 combines with J gene TRBJ2-7; no reliable D call. This CDR3 spans 12 amino acids. CDR1 and CDR2 from the germline V gene are SGHKS and YYEKEE (reference sequence). V was pared by 2 bases and J by 4 bases, with 7 bases between. As DNA, the CDR3 is TGTGCCAGCAGCTTAGGCGTTTACGAGCAGTACTTC. This translates into CASSLGVYEQYF.

Comment on this clone: The same CDR3 can be traced to other DNA sequences in this sample. J is TRBJ2-3 and V is TRBV18; D is ambiguous. Trimming removed 0 bases from V and 6 bases from J, with 7 bases in between. Looked up from germline, CDR1 is KGHSH and CDR2 is LQKENI. The CDR3 is made up of 13 amino acids. CDR3 region: CASSPPGTDTQYF. The CDR3, as DNA: TGTGCCAGCTCACCACCCGGAACCGATACGCAGTATTTT.

This chain uses TRBV2 with TRBJ2-1; 7 positions match TRBD2. V lost 2 bases and J lost 7; bases outside the gene matches: 8. This CDR3 region has 15 residues. The germline gives CDR1 SNHLY, CDR2 FYNNEI. The CDR3 coding sequence is TGTGCCAGCAGTGAACGGGCGGGAGTGCGTAATGAGCAGTTCTTC. Its protein is CASSERAGVRNEQFF.

V and J are TRBV5-5 and TRBJ1-1, with a possible D match to TRBD1 (5 bases). The germline V gene encodes CDR1 SGHKS and CDR2 YYEKEE (reference sequence). Trimming shortened V by 2 bases and J by 1 base, and 12 bases separated the two germline ends. CDR3 length: 15 amino acids. The DNA of the CDR3 is TGTGCCAGCAGCTTTTCGGGGCCAGGGAACACTGAAGCTTTCTTT. This gives the protein CASSFSGPGNTEAFF.

Remarks on this clone: This may come from a read error, since a much larger clone is one base off. The chain recombines TRBV5-1 with TRBJ1-1; D remains unclear. Germline assignment: CDR1 SGHRS and CDR2 YFSETQ. V gave up 5 bases and J gave up 0 bases, with 8 bases separating them. The CDR3 is made up of 13 amino acids. DNA of the CDR3: TGCGCCAGCAGGCCGGGGATGAACACTGAAGCTTTCTTT. It is translated as CASRPGMNTEAFF.

A single count supports this clone. The rearrangement uses TRBV11-2 and TRBJ2-1; 7 nucleotides agree with TRBD2. The CDR3 totals 17 residues. The germline gives CDR1 SGHAT, CDR2 FQNNGV. V lost 5 bases, J lost 7 bases, and 17 bases stayed unmatched. In DNA, the CDR3 is TGTGCCAGCAGCCTGGGCCCGGCTGGGGTCGGGGGGAATGAGCAGTTCTTC. It codes for CASSLGPAGVGGNEQFF.